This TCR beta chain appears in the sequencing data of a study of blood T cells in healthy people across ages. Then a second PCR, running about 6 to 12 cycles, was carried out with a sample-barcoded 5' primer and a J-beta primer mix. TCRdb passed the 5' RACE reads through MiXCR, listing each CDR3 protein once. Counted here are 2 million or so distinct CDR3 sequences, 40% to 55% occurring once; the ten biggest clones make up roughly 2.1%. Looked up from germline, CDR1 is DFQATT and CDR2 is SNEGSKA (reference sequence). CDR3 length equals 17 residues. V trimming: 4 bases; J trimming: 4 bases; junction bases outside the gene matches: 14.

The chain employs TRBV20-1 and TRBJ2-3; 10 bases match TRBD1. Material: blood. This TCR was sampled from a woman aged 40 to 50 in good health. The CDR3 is CSAKNPLDRGLADTQYF. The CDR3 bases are TGCAGTGCTAAAAATCCCTTAGACAGGGGGCTTGCAGATACGCAGTATTTT.